This T cell receptor beta chain was observed in a study of CD8 T cells in Susac syndrome. Random hexamers primed reverse transcription of 0.5 to 1 ug RNA. TCRdb re-called the immunoSEQ multiplex PCR reads through MiXCR, storing one row per CDR3 protein. This table holds around 81,000 distinct CDR3 sequences, about 93% found once. This TCR derives from a human donor with Susac syndrome. Sample: CD8+ T cells from PBMCs.

The CDR3: CACDINTDTQYF. CDR3 coding DNA: TGTGCCTGCGACATAAACACAGATACGCAGTATTTT. This chain connects TRBV30 to TRBJ2-3; no clear D. V was shortened by 6 bases and J by 2 bases, with 9 bases between the two germline ends. The CDR3 is made up of 12 amino acids. Germline V gene sequence: CDR1 GTSNPN, CDR2 SVGIG (reference sequence).